This T cell receptor beta chain was captured by sequencing in a study of T cell changes during pregnancy in multiple sclerosis. Clones were read by immunoSEQ multiplex PCR, and TCRdb kept only the in-frame ones, dropping some. The sample shows tens of thousands of clones, about nine tenths of them seen only once. The germline gives CDR1 MRHNA, CDR2 SNTAGT. The CDR3 has 13 amino acids. V was cut by 6 bases and J by 5 bases, with 10 bases left in between. The TCR was taken from a female donor with multiple sclerosis, enrolled in a pregnancy study. Sequencing used CD4+ T cells from peripheral blood mononuclear cells, obtained before pregnancy. This chain joins TRBV6-4 and TRBJ2-2, with D perhaps matching TRBD1 (5 bases). Here the CDR3 DNA reads TGTGCCAGCAGGCCACAGGCTACCGGGGAGCTGTTTTTT. Amino acids: CASRPQATGELFF.